This record concerns one TCR beta chain sequence. These data are taken from a study of cytomegalovirus exposure and HLA in healthy donors. Profiled with immunoSEQ multiplex PCR; TCRdb holds only in-frame clones, not every one. The sample contains around 100,000 clones, about 95% of which appear only once. J gave up 4 bases and V 4 bases, and 6 bases lay outside the gene matches. The CDR3 totals 16 residues. The germline gives CDR1 WNHNN, CDR2 SYGVQD (reference sequence). The sample was PBMCs. The chain recombines TRBV10-1 with TRBJ2-3, with 12 bases identical to TRBD2. The sequence derives from a woman younger than 30 in good health and CMV-seronegative. The chain's CDR3 is CASSGETSGSADTQYF. In nucleotides, the CDR3 is TGCGCCAGCAGTGGTGAGACTAGCGGGAGCGCAGATACGCAGTATTTT.